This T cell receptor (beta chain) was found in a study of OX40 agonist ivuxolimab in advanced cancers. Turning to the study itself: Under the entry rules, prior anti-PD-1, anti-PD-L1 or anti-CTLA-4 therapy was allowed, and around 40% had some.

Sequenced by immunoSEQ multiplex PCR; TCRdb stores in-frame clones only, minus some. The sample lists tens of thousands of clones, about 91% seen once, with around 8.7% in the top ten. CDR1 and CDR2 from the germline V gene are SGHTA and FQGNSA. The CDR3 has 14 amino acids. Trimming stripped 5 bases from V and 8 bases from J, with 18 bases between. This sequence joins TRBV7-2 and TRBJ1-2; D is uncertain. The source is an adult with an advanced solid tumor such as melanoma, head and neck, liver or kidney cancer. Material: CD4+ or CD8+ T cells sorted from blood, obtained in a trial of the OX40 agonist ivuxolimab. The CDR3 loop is CASSTLSGVGGYTF. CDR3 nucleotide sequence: TGTGCCAGCAGCACTCTCTCCGGGGTCGGCGGCTACACCTTC.